Below, 2 T cell receptor beta chains from the same sample are listed, as sequenced in a study of T cells in narcolepsy. Assay used: immunoSEQ multiplex PCR; TCRdb lists only in-frame clones, some missing. The data hold approximately 35,000 clones, with 80% observed a single time. Sequencing was carried out using memory (CD45RA-) CD4+ T cells from blood. These TCRs come from a human donor in good health.

The chain recombines TRBV13 with TRBJ1-2; TRBD1 is a possible D gene (5 bases). Germline CDR1 and CDR2: PRHDT and FYEKMQ (reference sequence). This CDR3 has 15 residues. Trimming took 0 bases from V and 8 from J, leaving 16 bases between them. The CDR3 nucleotides read TGTGCCAGCAGCTTAGGAGTTCGGGGGGTAGGAGGCTACACCTTC. Its protein product is CASSLGVRGVGGYTF.

This clone was seen a handful of times. The rearrangement joins TRBV5-4 to TRBJ1-2; D remains unclear. This CDR3 contains 15 residues. Germline CDR1 and CDR2: SGHNT and YYREEE (reference sequence). Between the trimmed V and J ends, which lost 2 bases and 4 bases, there was a span of 15 bases. CDR3 protein: CASSLFPRFPYGYTF. CDR3 sequence (DNA): TGTGCCAGCAGCTTATTCCCCAGGTTTCCCTATGGCTACACCTTC.